These 18 T cell receptor beta chains were all obtained from the same sample, sequenced in a study of glioma-infiltrating T cells (dated by TCRdb to about 2016). Sequencing instrument: Illumina MiSeq. TCR alpha and beta CDR3 regions were amplified with the iRepertoire nested amplicon-rescue multiplex PCR (arm-PCR) platform from RNA. The public reads were reanalyzed by TCRdb: fastp trimming at Q25, MiXCR alignment, in-frame beta chains only. Each entry is one CDR3 protein sequence, shown with its most common DNA and genes. Within this sample are about 130,000 distinct CDR3 sequences, with approximately 23% of them counted one time only. The ten largest clones add up to roughly 15% of the sample. The sequenced material came from glioma tissue, nonneoplastic brain tissue, or PBMCs (not recorded which). Every receptor here comes from a human donor with low-grade glioma or glioblastoma, undergoing nonglioma brain surgery, or in good health (not recorded which).

Points on this clonotype: A much larger clone is a single base away; this may be a read error. The chain has TRBV4-2 and TRBJ1-1, with unresolved D. The V end was cut by 6 bases, the J end by 1 base, with 12 bases between. There are 14 residues in the CDR3. CDR1 LGHNA and CDR2 YNFKEQ come from the germline V gene. CDR3 sequence reads: CASRQQHPNTEAFF. The CDR3 nucleotides read TGTGCCAGCAGACAACAGCACCCGAACACTGAAGCTTTCTTT.

This clonotype was detected many times. The rearrangement uses TRBV11-2 and TRBJ2-1; D is uncertain. Trimming removed 3 bases at V and 8 bases at J, with 5 bases between. The CDR3 has 11 amino acids. CDR1 SGHAT and CDR2 FQNNGV come from the germline V gene. Here the CDR3 DNA reads TGTGCCAGCAGCTTGGCCTATGAGCAGTTCTTC. This codes for CASSLAYEQFF.

This clonotype was detected many times. The rearrangement uses TRBV20-1 and TRBJ2-4; 8 nucleotides agree with TRBD2. With V trimmed by 0 bases and J by 7 bases, 5 bases remained unmatched. The CDR3 runs 14 residues. Germline-derived CDR1 and CDR2 are DFQATT and SNEGSKA (reference sequence). CDR3 bases: TGCAGTGCTAGAGATCAAGCGGGAGCTAACATTCAGTACTTC. It translates to CSARDQAGANIQYF.

This clonotype has a handful of counts. This rearrangement joins TRBV5-4 to TRBJ2-1; no clear D. The length of the CDR3 is 13 residues. The V gene lost 0 bases and the J gene lost 5 bases, with 6 bases spanning the gap. Germline-derived CDR1 and CDR2 are SGHNT and YYREEE (reference sequence). The CDR3 DNA follows: TGTGCCAGCAGCTTGGACAGAAACAATGAGCAGTTCTTC. It translates to CASSLDRNNEQFF. Full variable domain (outside the CDR3, taken from reference TRBV5-4 and TRBJ2-1): ETGVTQSPTHLIKTRGQQVTLRCSSQSGHNTVSWYQQALGQGPQFIFQYYREEENGRGNFPPRFSGLQFPNYSSELNVNALELDDSALYLCASSLDRNNEQFFGPGTRLTVL.

In its sample, this clonotype was seen a few times. The chain carries TRBV4-1 and TRBJ2-7, with TRBD2 matching 7 bases. CDR1 is MGHRA and CDR2 is YSYEKL in the germline V gene. The CDR3 has 15 residues. Losses at the gene ends were 4 bases for V and 2 bases for J; bases not matched to a gene: 8. DNA of the CDR3: TGCGCCAGCAGCCCCGCGGAGGGAGGGACCTACGAGCAGTACTTC. Its translation: CASSPAEGGTYEQYF.

Regarding this clonotype: One end of the junction is discordant with germline, which a read error may explain. The V call is TRBV16, the J call TRBJ2-1; no clear D gene. Germline V gene lookup returns CDR1 KGHSY and CDR2 FQNENV. This CDR3 comprises 13 residues. The CDR3 region is CAGSQAFYNVQFF. The CDR3, as DNA: TGTGCCGGCAGCCAAGCCTTCTACAATGTGCAGTTCTTC.

The chain uses TRBV11-2 and TRBJ1-1; 9 bases fit TRBD1. CDR3 size: 16 residues. V dropped 5 bases and J dropped 1; count of bases not matched to a gene: 8. The germline V gene encodes CDR1 SGHAT and CDR2 FQNNGV. CDR3 coding DNA: TGTGCCAGCAGCCTCAGGAGGGACAGGGAGAACACTGAAGCTTTCTTT. Translation: CASSLRRDRENTEAFF.

The V gene is TRBV29-1, the J gene TRBJ2-1; TRBD1 aligns across 8 bases. This CDR3 contains 12 residues. Trimming at V came to 4 bases and at J to 10 bases, leaving 6 bases not matched to a gene. Germline V CDR1 and CDR2: SQVTM, ANQGSEA. The chain's CDR3 is CSVGAGGREQFF. In DNA, the CDR3 is TGCAGCGTTGGGGCAGGGGGCAGGGAGCAGTTCTTC.

A remark on this clonotype: A much larger clonotype is one base distant, so this may be a read error. The chain has TRBV6-9 and TRBJ2-1; D possibly corresponds to TRBD1 (5 bases). This CDR3 is built from 15 residues. V lost 3 bases to trimming and J lost 8 bases, with 17 bases between them. CDR1 and CDR2 from the germline V gene are MNHGY and SVAAGI. The CDR3 DNA follows: TGTGCCAGCAGTTACTATACCGCCGCGACAGATGAGCAGTTCTTC. Translation: CASSYYTAATDEQFF.

The chain employs TRBV12-5 and TRBJ2-7; possible D gene TRBD1, 6 bases. Germline CDR1 is LGHNT and CDR2 is FRNRAP. This CDR3 has 16 amino acids. V lost 3 bases to trimming and J lost 3 bases, with 18 bases between them. The CDR3 spells CASGFSPGDADYEQYF. CDR3 nucleotides: TGTGCTAGTGGTTTCTCCCCAGGGGATGCAGACTACGAGCAGTACTTC.

This clonotype was found many times. The chain carries TRBV24-1 and TRBJ2-1; perhaps D is TRBD1 or TRBD2 (5 bases each). CDR3 length: 18 residues. Germline V gives CDR1 KGHDR, CDR2 SFDVKD. V was shortened by 4 bases and J by 10 bases, with 28 bases between the two germline ends. CDR3: CATSDRLSTGLSSKEQFF. CDR3 sequence (DNA): TGTGCCACCAGTGACCGACTCTCCACAGGACTCTCCAGCAAGGAGCAGTTCTTC.

This clonotype was found once. This may be a read error: a much more frequent sequence differs by one nucleotide. V is TRBV24-1 and J is TRBJ2-5, with 7 bases fitting TRBD1. Germline V CDR1 and CDR2: KGHDR, SFDVKD. This CDR3 is built from 13 residues. Germline trimming cut 7 bases from V and 6 bases from J; bases unmatched to any gene: 7. CDR3 nucleotide sequence: TGTGCCACCAGGGCAGGGGGACAAAAGACCCAGTACTTC. This encodes CATRAGGQKTQYF.

This clonotype was recorded many times. The V gene is TRBV2, the J gene TRBJ1-1; maybe TRBD1 (6 bases). CDR3 length: 16 amino acids. Germline V gene lookup returns CDR1 SNHLY and CDR2 FYNNEI. V lost 6 bases and J lost 1, with 18 bases in between. The CDR3 region is CASSADLRQANTEAFF. The CDR3, as DNA: TGTGCCAGCAGCGCCGACTTAAGACAGGCGAACACTGAAGCTTTCTTT.

The rearrangement joins TRBV12-3 or TRBV12-4 to TRBJ2-5, with a possible D match to TRBD1 (5 bases). This CDR3 is built from 17 residues. Trimming left V 3 bases short and J 1 base short, with 18 bases between. The CDR3: CASSFEQGLGSQETQYF. The CDR3 DNA follows: TGTGCCAGCAGTTTTGAGCAGGGTTTGGGAAGCCAAGAGACCCAGTACTTC.

This clonotype was seen only a few times. The gene calls are TRBV12-3 or TRBV12-4 and TRBJ2-5; no definite D call. The CDR3 covers 12 residues. The germline V and J ends were trimmed by 6 bases and 5 bases, with 10 bases remaining between them. Written as DNA, the CDR3 is TGTGCCAGCAGCCTAACAAGGGAGACCCAGTACTTC. Its protein is CASSLTRETQYF.

This clonotype has only one observation. A single base separates this from a much larger clone, so it may be a read error. The chain is built from TRBV29-1 and TRBJ2-1; D is tentatively TRBD1 or TRBD2 (5 bases each). CDR1 and CDR2 from the germline V gene are SQVTM and ANQGSEA. The CDR3 extends over 14 amino acids. The CDR3 sequence is CSARHGKGYNEKFF. The CDR3 region has the DNA TGCAGCGCTCGTCACGGGAAGGGGTACAATGAGAAGTTCTTC.

Note on this clonotype: A much larger clone sits a single nucleotide away, making a read error possible. The rearrangement uses TRBV12-3 or TRBV12-4 and TRBJ2-6; D is unclear. This CDR3 region has 16 residues. V gave up 0 bases and J gave up 0 bases, with 6 bases separating them. The CDR3 loop reads CASSLAASSGANVLTF. CDR3 nucleotides: TGTGCCAGCAGTTTAGCTGCCAGCTCTGGGGCCAACGTCCTGACTTTC.

The table lists this clonotype with many counts. The chain employs TRBV6-2 or TRBV6-3 and TRBJ2-2; no firm D call. CDR3 length: 14 amino acids. Germline V gene lookup returns CDR1 MNHEY and CDR2 SVGEGT. Deletions cut 1 base from V and 7 bases from J, with 10 bases between. The CDR3 DNA reads as TGTGCCAGCAGTTACTATCTACGAAGCGGGGAGCTGTTTTTT. Translated: CASSYYLRSGELFF.